One sample yielded the 10 T cell receptor beta chains listed below, sequenced in a study of T cell responses to AZD1222 COVID-19 vaccine. Profiled with immunoSEQ multiplex PCR; TCRdb holds only in-frame clones, not every one. The profile shows some 110,000 clones, 88% of them singletons. Sequenced material: peripheral blood, taken on day 0 of AZD1222 vaccination. These receptors were collected from an adult in good health.

The V call is TRBV11-2, the J call TRBJ1-2; D gene uncertain. CDR3 size: 15 residues. V gave up 2 bases and J gave up 5 bases, with 15 bases separating them. Per germline, CDR1 SGHAT and CDR2 FQNNGV. CDR3 sequence (DNA): TGTGCCAGCAGCTTATATGAGGCGTTGGGTTATGGCTACACCTTC. Protein: CASSLYEALGYGYTF.

J is TRBJ1-1 and V is TRBV4-1; no clear D. The CDR3 loop spans 13 amino acids. The V gene lost 6 bases and the J gene lost 1 base, with 9 bases spanning the gap. CDR1 is MGHRA and CDR2 is YSYEKL in the germline V gene. The CDR3 is CASRLGKNTEAFF. The CDR3 bases are TGCGCCAGCAGGTTAGGAAAGAACACTGAAGCTTTCTTT.

The V gene is TRBV5-1, the J gene TRBJ1-1; possible D gene TRBD1, 5 bases. The CDR3 is made up of 16 amino acids. CDR1 is SGHRS and CDR2 is YFSETQ in the germline V gene. With 4 bases removed from V and 0 bases from J, the gap between germline ends came to 16 bases. CDR3: CASSLTQDELNTEAFF. CDR3 nucleotides: TGCGCCAGCAGCCTAACACAGGATGAGTTGAACACTGAAGCTTTCTTT.

The rearrangement links TRBV6-4 to TRBJ2-7; 15 positions match TRBD2. The CDR3 extends over 15 amino acids. V dropped 3 bases and J dropped 7; count of bases not matched to a gene: 4. Germline V lookup: CDR1 MRHNA, CDR2 SNTAGT. This CDR3 reads CASSETGLAGGEQYF. CDR3 in DNA: TGTGCCAGCAGTGAAACGGGACTAGCGGGGGGTGAGCAGTACTTC.

The chain combines TRBV28 with TRBJ1-3, with D tentatively TRBD1 (5 bases). The CDR3 contains 15 residues. V shed 4 bases and J shed 2 bases, with 12 bases lying between them. Germline CDR1 is MDHEN and CDR2 is SYDVKM. As DNA, the CDR3 is TGTGCCAGCAGTTCGCAGGGAAATCCTGGAAACACCATATATTTT. This translates into CASSSQGNPGNTIYF.

This chain uses TRBV7-2 with TRBJ1-2, with 9 bases identical to TRBD1. CDR3 length: 15 amino acids. V shed 2 bases and J 5 bases; nucleotides not matched to a gene: 6. Germline V lookup: CDR1 SGHTA, CDR2 FQGNSA. CDR3 residues: CASSLWTGESYGYTF. Written as DNA, the CDR3 is TGTGCCAGCAGCTTATGGACAGGGGAAAGTTATGGCTACACCTTC.

The chain has TRBV7-3 and TRBJ1-2; TRBD1 agrees at 7 bases. The V gene end was trimmed by 5 bases and the J gene end by 4 bases; junction bases not matched to a gene: 7. The CDR3 totals 14 residues. Germline V gene sequence: CDR1 SGHTA, CDR2 FQGTGA. CDR3 region: CASSPGTVPYGYTF. As DNA, the CDR3 is TGTGCCAGCAGCCCGGGGACAGTCCCCTATGGCTACACCTTC. Full variable domain (rest looked up from reference TRBV7-3 and TRBJ1-2): GAGVSQTPSNKVTEKGKYVELRCDPISGHTALYWYRQSLGQGPEFLIYFQGTGAADDSGLPNDRFFAVRPEGSVSTLKIQRTERGDSAVYLCASSPGTVPYGYTFGSGTRLTVV.

This clone has just a few counts. CDR3 coding DNA: TGCGCCAGCAGCCAAGTAAGTCGACAGGGGGCCTACGAGCAGTACTTC. It translates to CASSQVSRQGAYEQYF. V gene TRBV4-1 combines with J gene TRBJ2-7, with 9 bases that match TRBD1. This CDR3 has 16 residues. CDR1 and CDR2 (germline): MGHRA, YSYEKL. V gave up 1 base and J gave up 2 bases; unmatched junction bases: 6.

J is TRBJ1-2 and V is TRBV2; a weak D match, TRBD1 (5 bases). The length of the CDR3 is 14 residues. V was clipped by 7 bases and J by 4 bases, with 16 bases between them. Looked up from germline, CDR1 is SNHLY and CDR2 is FYNNEI. The CDR3 region is CASNLDGGGYGYTF. The CDR3 nucleotides are TGTGCCAGCAATCTGGACGGCGGGGGCTATGGCTACACCTTC. The whole variable domain, filled in from reference TRBV2 and TRBJ1-2, reads EPEVTQTPSHQVTQMGQEVILRCVPISNHLYFYWYRQILGQKVEFLVSFYNNEISEKSEIFDDQFSVERPDGSNFTLKIRSTKLEDSAMYFCASNLDGGGYGYTFGSGTRLTVV.

The chain is built from TRBV29-1 and TRBJ1-5, with D tentatively TRBD1 (5 bases). Deletions cut 4 bases from V and 0 bases from J, with 13 bases between. The V gene's germline CDR1 is SQVTM and CDR2 ANQGSEA. This CDR3 region has 15 residues. CDR3 loop: CSVAPSTDSNQPQHF. The CDR3, as DNA: TGCAGCGTTGCCCCCTCGACAGATAGCAATCAGCCCCAGCATTTT.